This T cell receptor beta chain was documented in a study of T cells in Graves' hyperthyroidism and ophthalmopathy. Study-level information: Prior to any treatment, at the point of initial diagnosis, peripheral blood was collected. Study-level points and caveats: The model predicted ophthalmopathy a median approximately 6.3 months before onset.

It was RNA transcripts that yielded the amplified TCR beta CDR3 regions. The HTBI primer set drove a first-round RT-PCR of the TCR CDR3. One entry per CDR3 protein, called by TCRdb with MiXCR from the multiplex PCR reads. The sample holds some 700,000 distinct CDR3 sequences, roughly 17% seen once. This clonotype was seen more than once but under ten times. Its cognate antigen is unknown. This CDR3 is 15 amino acids long. V was trimmed by 4 bases and J by 5 bases, leaving 18 bases between them. Germline CDR1 and CDR2: LGHDT and YNNKEL (reference sequence). PBMCs came from over 8.5 ml fresh peripheral blood.

The source is a man aged 50 to 60 with Graves' hyperthyroidism. This chain connects TRBV3-1 to TRBJ2-7; no definite D call. The source material was blood. The CDR3 DNA reads as TGTGCCAGCAGCCCAGCTTGGGGATTTCGGAACGAGCAGTACTTC. Its protein is CASSPAWGFRNEQYF.